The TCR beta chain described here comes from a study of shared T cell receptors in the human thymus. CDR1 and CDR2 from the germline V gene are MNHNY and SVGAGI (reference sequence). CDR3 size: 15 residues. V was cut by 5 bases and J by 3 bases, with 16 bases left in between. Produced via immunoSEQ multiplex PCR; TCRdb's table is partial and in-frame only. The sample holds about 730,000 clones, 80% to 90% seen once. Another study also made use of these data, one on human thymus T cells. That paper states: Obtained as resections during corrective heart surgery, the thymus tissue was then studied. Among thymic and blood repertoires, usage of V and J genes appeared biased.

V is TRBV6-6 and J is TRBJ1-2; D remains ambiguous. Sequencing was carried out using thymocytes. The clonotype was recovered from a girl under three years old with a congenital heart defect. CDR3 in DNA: TGTGCCAGCAGTCTAGGAGGGCAGAATTACTATGGCTACACCTTC. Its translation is CASSLGGQNYYGYTF.